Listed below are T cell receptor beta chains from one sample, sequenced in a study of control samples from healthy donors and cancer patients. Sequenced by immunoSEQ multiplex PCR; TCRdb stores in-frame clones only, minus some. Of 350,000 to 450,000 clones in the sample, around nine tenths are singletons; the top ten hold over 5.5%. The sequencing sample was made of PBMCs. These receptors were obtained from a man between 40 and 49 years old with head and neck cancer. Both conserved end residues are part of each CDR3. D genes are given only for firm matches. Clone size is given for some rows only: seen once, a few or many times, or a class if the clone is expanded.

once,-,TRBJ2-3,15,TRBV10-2,TGCGCCAGCAGTGAGAGGGGGACTAGCACAGATACGCAGTATTTT,CASSERGTSTDTQYF
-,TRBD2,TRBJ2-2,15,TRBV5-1,TGCGCCAGTAGGACTAGCGGGGGGAACACCGGGGAGCTGTTTTTT,CASRTSGGNTGELFF
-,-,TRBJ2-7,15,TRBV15,TGTGCCACCAGCAGAGATCGCGGCAGGGCAGAGGAGCAGTACTTC,CATSRDRGRAEEQYF
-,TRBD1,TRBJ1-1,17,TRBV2,TGTGCCAGCAGTGAAGCTGTCGAAGGACAGGGGGCATCTGAAGCTTTCTTT,CASSEAVEGQGASEAFF
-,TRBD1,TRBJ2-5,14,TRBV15,TGTGCCACCAGCACGGGACAGAGCCAAGAGACCCAGTACTTC,CATSTGQSQETQYF
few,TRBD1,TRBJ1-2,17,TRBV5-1,TGCGCCAGCAGCTTCTCACCCACAGGGGGAGGAAACTATGGCTACACCTTC,CASSFSPTGGGNYGYTF
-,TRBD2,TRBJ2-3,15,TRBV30,TGTGCCTGGACGGGAATGGCGGGAGGGACAGATACGCAGTATTTT,CAWTGMAGGTDTQYF
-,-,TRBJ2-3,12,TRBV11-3,TGTGCCAGCAGCTTAGATTCAGATACGCAGTATTTT,CASSLDSDTQYF
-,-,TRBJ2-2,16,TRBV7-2,TGTGCCAGCAGCCCGGACACATATGCGAACACCGGGGAGCTGTTTTTT,CASSPDTYANTGELFF
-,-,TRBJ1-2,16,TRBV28,TGTGCCAGCGAGAAAGGGGCAGGCCCCAATAACTATGGCTACACCTTC,CASEKGAGPNNYGYTF
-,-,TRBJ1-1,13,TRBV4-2,TGTGCCAGCAGCCAAGATAGGATCACTGAAGCTTTCTTT,CASSQDRITEAFF
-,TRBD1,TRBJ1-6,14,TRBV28,TGTGCCAGCAGTCCCGGGACAGTTAATTCACCCCTCCACTTT,CASSPGTVNSPLHF
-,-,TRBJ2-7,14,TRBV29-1,TGCAGCGTTATAACCCGAGAGAGGTCCTACGAGCAGTACTTC,CSVITRERSYEQYF
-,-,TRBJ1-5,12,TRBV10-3,TGTGCCATGGGGACGGAGGGGCAGCCCCAGCATTTT,CAMGTEGQPQHF
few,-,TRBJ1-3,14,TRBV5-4,TGTGCCAGCAGCTTATCTGAGGCTGGAAACACCATATATTTT,CASSLSEAGNTIYF
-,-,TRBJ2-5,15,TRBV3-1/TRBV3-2,TGTGCCAGCAGCCAAGAGCTGCGACAACAAGAGACCCAGTACTTC,CASSQELRQQETQYF
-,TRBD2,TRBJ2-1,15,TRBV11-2,TGTGCCAGCAGCGTACTAGCGGGAGGGACCAATGAGCAGTTCTTC,CASSVLAGGTNEQFF
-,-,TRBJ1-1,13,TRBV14,TGTGCCAGCAGCCTCAGGGGAATTTCTGAAGCTTTCTTT,CASSLRGISEAFF
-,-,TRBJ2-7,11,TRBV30,TGTGCCTGGAGTGTACCCTACGAGCAGTACTTC,CAWSVPYEQYF
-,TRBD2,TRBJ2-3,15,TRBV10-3,TGTGCCATCAGTGACAGGCGGGGGGCAACAGATACGCAGTATTTT,CAISDRRGATDTQYF
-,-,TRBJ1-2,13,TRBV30,TGTGCCGCTTTCCCGGGGACGTTCTATGGCTACACCTTC,CAAFPGTFYGYTF
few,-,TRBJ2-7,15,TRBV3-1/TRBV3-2,TGTGCCAGCAGCCAAAGTGGCCCTTCCTCCTACGAGCAGTACTTC,CASSQSGPSSYEQYF